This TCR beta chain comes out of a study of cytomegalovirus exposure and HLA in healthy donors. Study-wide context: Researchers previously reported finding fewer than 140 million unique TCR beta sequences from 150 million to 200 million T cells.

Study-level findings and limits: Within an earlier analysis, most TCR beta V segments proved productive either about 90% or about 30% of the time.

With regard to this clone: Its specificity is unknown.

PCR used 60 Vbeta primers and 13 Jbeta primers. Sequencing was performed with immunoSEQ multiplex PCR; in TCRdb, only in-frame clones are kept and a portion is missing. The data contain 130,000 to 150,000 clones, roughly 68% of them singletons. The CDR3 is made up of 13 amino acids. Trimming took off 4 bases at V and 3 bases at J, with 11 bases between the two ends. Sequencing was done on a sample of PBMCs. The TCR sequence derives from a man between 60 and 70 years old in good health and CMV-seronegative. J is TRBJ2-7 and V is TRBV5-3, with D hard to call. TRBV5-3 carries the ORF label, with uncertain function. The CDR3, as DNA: TGTGCCAGAAGCCCGACTCCAAACTACGAGCAGTACTTC. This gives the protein CARSPTPNYEQYF.